A selection of T cell receptor beta chains follows, all from one sample in a study of blood T cell repertoires in COVID-19. Libraries were prepared by immunoSEQ multiplex PCR; TCRdb keeps only in-frame clonotypes and omits some of them. Of about 200,000 clones in the sample, 86% were seen once. The material sequenced was PBMCs or T cells enriched from blood (not recorded which). These receptors originate from a man aged 40-50 years with acute COVID-19. Both conserved end residues are part of each CDR3. The order of the fields is CDR3 length, J gene, V gene, D gene, clone size, CDR3 protein, CDR3 DNA. A D gene is named only where the DNA matches it firmly. Clone size, where shown, is once, few, many, or a class for clones that have expanded.

>17|TRBJ1-1|TRBV28|TRBD1|many
CASSLSRGFTNEPEAFF
TGTGCCAGCAGTTTATCCAGGGGGTTCACCAATGAGCCTGAAGCTTTCTTT
>15|TRBJ2-1|TRBV5-4|TRBD2|.
CASSFLTSGYNEQFF
TGTGCCAGCAGCTTTTTGACTAGCGGATACAATGAGCAGTTCTTC
>16|TRBJ2-2|TRBV5-1|TRBD2|.
CASSASGAWNTGELFF
TGCGCCAGCAGCGCTAGCGGGGCCTGGAACACCGGGGAGCTGTTTTTT
>14|TRBJ2-7|TRBV27|TRBD1|.
CASSPGTGLHEQYF
TGTGCCAGCAGTCCCGGGACAGGACTTCACGAGCAGTACTTC
>15|TRBJ1-5|TRBV28|TRBD1|few
CASSLAQGASQPQHF
TGTGCCAGCAGTTTGGCGCAGGGGGCGAGTCAGCCCCAGCATTTT
>15|TRBJ1-1|TRBV20-1|.|once
CSASYAITGNTEAFF
TGCAGTGCTAGTTACGCTATCACGGGGAACACTGAAGCTTTCTTT
>18|TRBJ2-7|TRBV28|TRBD2|.
CASSLYRSYGGKTYEQYF
TGTGCCAGCAGTTTATACCGGTCTTACGGGGGGAAAACCTACGAGCAGTACTTC
>15|TRBJ1-5|TRBV5-1|TRBD1|.
CASSRGTASNQPQHF
TGCGCCAGCAGCCGGGGGACAGCTAGCAATCAGCCCCAGCATTTT
>17|TRBJ1-5|TRBV5-5|.|.
CASSPLGGGYSNQPQHF
TGTGCCAGCAGCCCACTCGGGGGGGGGTATAGCAATCAGCCCCAGCATTTT
>15|TRBJ2-7|TRBV18|TRBD2|.
CASSPGGSLTYEQYF
TGTGCCAGCTCACCGGGCGGGAGCCTTACCTACGAGCAGTACTTC
>15|TRBJ1-4|TRBV5-1|.|.
CASSWEGGENEKLFF
TGCGCCAGCAGCTGGGAGGGCGGGGAGAATGAAAAACTGTTTTTT
>15|TRBJ2-5|TRBV19|TRBD2|many
CASSLSGSLFETQYF
TGTGCCAGTAGCCTTAGCGGGTCCTTGTTCGAGACCCAGTACTTC
>14|TRBJ1-3|TRBV28|.|.
CASSPGYSGNTIYF
TGTGCCAGCAGTCCCGGGTACTCTGGAAACACCATATATTTT
>15|TRBJ1-5|TRBV15|TRBD1|.
CATSRDRGQGQPQHF
TGTGCCACCAGCAGGGACAGGGGGCAAGGGCAGCCCCAGCATTTT
>14|TRBJ1-4|TRBV5-1|TRBD1|.
CASSLGTGVEKLFF
TGCGCCAGCAGCCTCGGGACAGGGGTCGAAAAACTGTTTTTT
>15|TRBJ2-5|TRBV11-2|TRBD2|.
CASRSSGRAQETQYF
TGTGCCAGCAGGTCTAGCGGGAGGGCCCAAGAGACCCAGTACTTC
>13|TRBJ1-2|TRBV7-2|.|.
CASSLDQGNGYTF
TGTGCCAGCAGCTTAGACCAGGGAAATGGCTACACCTTC
>13|TRBJ2-1|TRBV2|.|once
CASSPHRGYEQFF
TGTGCCAGCAGCCCTCACCGGGGGTATGAGCAGTTCTTC
>18|TRBJ2-2|TRBV27|TRBD1|.
CASRGEDRGLGDTGELFF
TGTGCCAGCAGAGGGGAGGACAGGGGGCTGGGGGACACCGGGGAGCTGTTTTTT
>15|TRBJ2-1|TRBV3-1/TRBV3-2|.|.
CASSRVLATINEQFF
TGTGCCAGCAGCCGCGTACTAGCTACGATCAATGAGCAGTTCTTC
>18|TRBJ2-5|TRBV28|TRBD2|.
CASSFPGLAGGPRKTQYF
TGTGCCAGCAGTTTTCCCGGACTAGCGGGAGGGCCTCGGAAGACCCAGTACTTC
>15|TRBJ2-2|TRBV24-1|TRBD2|.
CATSRTSANTGELFF
TGTGCCACCTCAAGGACTAGCGCAAACACCGGGGAGCTGTTTTTT
>15|TRBJ1-6|TRBV19|TRBD1|.
CASSTLGQHNSPLHF
TGTGCCAGTAGTACGTTGGGACAGCATAATTCACCCCTCCACTTT
>14|TRBJ2-1|TRBV7-2|.|.
CASSSGGTLAEQFF
TGTGCCAGCAGCTCTGGTGGGACTCTTGCTGAGCAGTTCTTC
>15|TRBJ2-7|TRBV9|TRBD2|.
CASSLSPGLDYEQYF
TGTGCCAGCAGCCTCTCCCCGGGACTAGACTACGAGCAGTACTTC
>14|TRBJ2-7|TRBV6-5|.|.
CASSLRQDFYEQYF
TGTGCCAGCAGTCTAAGACAGGATTTCTACGAGCAGTACTTC
>16|TRBJ2-1|TRBV5-1|TRBD2|.
CASSYQYSGSTNEQFF
TGCGCCAGCAGCTACCAATATAGCGGGAGTACCAATGAGCAGTTCTTC
>15|TRBJ1-2|TRBV6-2/TRBV6-3|.|.
CASSYRGRATYGYTF
TGTGCCAGCAGTTACAGAGGCAGGGCCACTTATGGCTACACCTTC
>13|TRBJ2-7|TRBV10-3|TRBD1|.
CAIARQGVGEQYF
TGTGCCATCGCCCGACAGGGTGTAGGCGAGCAGTACTTC
>15|TRBJ2-1|TRBV7-2|.|.
CASSPTGPRGDEQFF
TGTGCCAGCAGCCCAACGGGACCCAGGGGGGATGAGCAGTTCTTC
>14|TRBJ1-1|TRBV30|.|.
CAWSVHQGNTEAFF
TGTGCCTGGAGTGTACACCAGGGGAACACTGAAGCTTTCTTT
>14|TRBJ2-7|TRBV27|.|.
CASSFGGWGGEQYF
TGTGCCAGCAGTTTTGGCGGGTGGGGAGGCGAGCAGTACTTC
>15|TRBJ1-3|TRBV9|.|.
CASSVTGNSGNTIYF
TGTGCCAGCAGCGTAACAGGGAACTCTGGAAACACCATATATTTT
>12|TRBJ2-6|TRBV28|.|.
CASQSGANVLTF
TGTGCCAGCCAATCTGGGGCCAACGTCCTGACTTTC
>14|TRBJ2-2|TRBV5-1|TRBD1|.
CASRGTGNTGELFF
TGCGCCAGCAGAGGGACAGGGAACACCGGGGAGCTGTTTTTT
>19|TRBJ2-7|TRBV27|.|.
CASSLLRSRGLLSGDEQYF
TGTGCCAGCAGTCTCCTACGTAGCCGGGGACTTCTTTCGGGAGACGAGCAGTACTTC
>15|TRBJ2-7|TRBV9|TRBD2|.
CASSVGPSGSNEQYF
TGTGCCAGCAGCGTAGGTCCTAGCGGGAGCAACGAGCAGTACTTC
>15|TRBJ2-7|TRBV4-3|TRBD2|once
CASSQGASGAYEQYF
TGCGCCAGCAGCCAAGGGGCTAGCGGGGCCTACGAGCAGTACTTC
>16|TRBJ2-2|TRBV28|.|.
CASSNGLARRTGELFF
TGTGCCAGCTCGAACGGCCTAGCGAGAAGAACCGGGGAGCTGTTTTTT
>16|TRBJ2-6|TRBV18|TRBD1|.
CASSPGTVSGANVLTF
TGTGCCAGCTCACCCGGGACAGTCTCTGGGGCCAACGTCCTGACTTTC
>15|TRBJ2-3|TRBV27|TRBD2|.
CASGISSGTVNTQYF
TGTGCCAGCGGCATTTCTAGCGGGACGGTTAATACGCAGTATTTT
>15|TRBJ2-7|TRBV7-2|.|.
CASSRTGLPSYEQYF
TGTGCCAGCAGCCGCACAGGGCTACCCTCCTACGAGCAGTACTTC
>13|TRBJ2-5|TRBV19|.|.
CASSGSVQETQYF
TGTGCCAGTAGCGGGTCAGTGCAAGAGACCCAGTACTTC
>15|TRBJ2-1|TRBV29-1|TRBD2|.
CSVGAGGNPYNEQFF
TGCAGCGTGGGCGCGGGAGGGAACCCCTACAATGAGCAGTTCTTC
>12|TRBJ2-3|TRBV3-1/TRBV3-2|TRBD2|few
CASSPPGGTQYF
TGTGCCAGCAGCCCCCCGGGGGGTACGCAGTATTTT
>16|TRBJ1-1|TRBV5-3|.|.
CARSLGAGTQNTEAFF
TGTGCCAGAAGCTTGGGGGCCGGGACACAGAACACTGAAGCTTTCTTT
>14|TRBJ1-1|TRBV11-1|TRBD1|.
CASSLATGGTEAFF
TGTGCCAGCAGCTTAGCGACAGGGGGCACTGAAGCTTTCTTT
>14|TRBJ2-2|TRBV28|.|.
CASSLGGDTGELFF
TGTGCCAGCAGTTTAGGGGGCGACACCGGGGAGCTGTTTTTT
>16|TRBJ2-3|TRBV11-2|.|.
CASSSRTFLSTDTQYF
TGTGCCAGCAGCTCGCGGACATTTCTTAGCACAGATACGCAGTATTTT
>16|TRBJ1-5|TRBV28|.|.
CASRPEGQSTFQPQHF
TGTGCCAGCAGACCGGAGGGGCAAAGCACATTTCAGCCCCAGCATTTT
>15|TRBJ1-6|TRBV11-2|.|.
CASSLGARNNSPLHF
TGTGCCAGCAGCTTAGGTGCCAGAAATAATTCACCCCTCCACTTT
>13|TRBJ1-1|TRBV7-9|.|.
CASSGARNTEAFF
TGTGCCAGCAGCGGAGCAAGAAACACTGAAGCTTTCTTT
>15|TRBJ2-1|TRBV24-1|TRBD2|.
CATSDPSGRNNEQFF
TGTGCCACCAGTGATCCTAGCGGGAGGAACAATGAGCAGTTCTTC